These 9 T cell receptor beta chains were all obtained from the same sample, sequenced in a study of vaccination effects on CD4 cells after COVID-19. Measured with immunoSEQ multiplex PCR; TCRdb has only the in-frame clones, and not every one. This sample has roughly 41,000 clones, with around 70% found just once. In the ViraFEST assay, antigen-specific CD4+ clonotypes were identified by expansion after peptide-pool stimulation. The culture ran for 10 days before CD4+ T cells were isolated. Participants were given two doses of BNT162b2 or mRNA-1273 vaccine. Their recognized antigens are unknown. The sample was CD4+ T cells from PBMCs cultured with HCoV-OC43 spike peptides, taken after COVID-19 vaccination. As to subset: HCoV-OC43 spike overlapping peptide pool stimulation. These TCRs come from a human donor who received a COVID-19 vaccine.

The DNA for the CDR3 is TGTGCCAGTGGGATGACTGGGGCCAACGTCCTGACTTTC. Protein product: CASGMTGANVLTF. V and J are TRBV19 and TRBJ2-6, with D unresolved. The CDR3 consists of 13 residues. Germline CDR1 LNHDA, CDR2 SQIVND (reference sequence). Trimming pared 8 bases from V and 2 bases from J, leaving 7 bases between.

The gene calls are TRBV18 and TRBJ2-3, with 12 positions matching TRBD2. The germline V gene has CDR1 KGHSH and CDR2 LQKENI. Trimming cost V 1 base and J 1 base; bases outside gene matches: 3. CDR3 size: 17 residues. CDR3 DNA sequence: TGTGCCAGCTCACCACGACTAGCGGGAGACCGCACAGATACGCAGTATTTT. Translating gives CASSPRLAGDRTDTQYF.

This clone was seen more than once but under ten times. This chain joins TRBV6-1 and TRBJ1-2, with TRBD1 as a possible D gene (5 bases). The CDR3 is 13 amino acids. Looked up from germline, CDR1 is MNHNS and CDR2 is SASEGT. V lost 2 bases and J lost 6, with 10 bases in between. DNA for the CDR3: TGTGCCAGCAGTGAATCCCTCAGGGATGGCTACACCTTC. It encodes CASSESLRDGYTF.

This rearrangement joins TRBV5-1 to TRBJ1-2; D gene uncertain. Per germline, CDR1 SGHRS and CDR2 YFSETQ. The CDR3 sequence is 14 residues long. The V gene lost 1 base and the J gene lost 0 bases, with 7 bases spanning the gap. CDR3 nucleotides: TGCGCCAGCAGCTTGACACAGACTAACTATGGCTACACCTTC. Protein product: CASSLTQTNYGYTF.

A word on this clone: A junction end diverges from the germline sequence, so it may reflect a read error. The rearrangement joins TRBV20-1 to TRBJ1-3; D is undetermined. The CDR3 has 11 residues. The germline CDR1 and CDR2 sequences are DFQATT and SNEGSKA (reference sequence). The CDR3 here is CSARDGLAEGF. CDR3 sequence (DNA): TGCAGTGCTAGAGATGGACTGGCAGAGGGTTTT.

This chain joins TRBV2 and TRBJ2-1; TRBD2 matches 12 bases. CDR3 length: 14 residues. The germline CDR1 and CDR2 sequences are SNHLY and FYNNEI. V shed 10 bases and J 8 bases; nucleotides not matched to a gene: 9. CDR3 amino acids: CAIRTSGTPDEQFF. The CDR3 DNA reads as TGTGCCATCCGGACTAGCGGGACCCCAGATGAGCAGTTCTTC.

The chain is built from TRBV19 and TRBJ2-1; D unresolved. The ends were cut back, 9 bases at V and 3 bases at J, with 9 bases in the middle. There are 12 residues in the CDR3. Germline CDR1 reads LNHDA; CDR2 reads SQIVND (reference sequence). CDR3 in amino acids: CASFSSYNEQFF. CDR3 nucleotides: TGTGCCAGCTTTAGCAGCTACAATGAGCAGTTCTTC.

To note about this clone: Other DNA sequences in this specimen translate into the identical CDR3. The CDR3 loop is CASSFSFSSTDTQYF. CDR3 bases: TGTGCCAGCAGTTTCTCCTTCTCTAGCACAGATACGCAGTATTTT. The chain couples TRBV27 to TRBJ2-3; D call uncertain. Trimming shortened V by 3 bases and J by 0 bases, and 10 bases separated the two germline ends. Per the germline V gene, CDR1 is MNHEY and CDR2 is SMNVEV (reference sequence). The CDR3 is made up of 15 amino acids.

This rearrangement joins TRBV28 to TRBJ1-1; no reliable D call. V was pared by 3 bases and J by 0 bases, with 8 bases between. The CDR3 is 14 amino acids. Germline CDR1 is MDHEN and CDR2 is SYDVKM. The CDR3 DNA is TGTGCCAGCAGTTTTATGTCCGTGAACACTGAAGCTTTCTTT. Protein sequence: CASSFMSVNTEAFF.